The T cell receptor (beta chain) described here comes from a study of identical twins. Via MiXCR, TCRdb re-called the 5' RACE reads, giving one row per CDR3 protein. The sample shows roughly 250,000 distinct CDR3 sequences, over 11% of them seen only once. Material for sequencing was memory (CD45RO+) T cells sorted from blood. The clonotype comes from a woman aged 18-30 years in good health.

The chain's CDR3 is CSASGRVNEQYF. As DNA, the CDR3 is TGCAGTGCTAGCGGGAGGGTCAACGAGCAGTACTTC. V and J are TRBV20-1 and TRBJ2-7; 8 positions match TRBD2. The trim removed 3 bases at V and 5 bases at J, leaving 3 bases unmatched. The germline CDR1 and CDR2 sequences are DFQATT and SNEGSKA (reference sequence). There are 12 residues in the CDR3.